This TCR beta chain was obtained from a study of T cells in Graves' hyperthyroidism and ophthalmopathy. RNA transcripts yielded amplified TCR beta CDR3 regions. The study used the HTBI primer set for a first-round RT-PCR of the TCR CDR3. MiXCR, applied by TCRdb to the multiplex PCR reads, yields one record per CDR3 protein. This table holds around 660,000 distinct CDR3 sequences, just under 45% found once. General study results and limits: Most thyroid clonotypes expanded above 0.001 appeared in blood too. Patients with ophthalmopathy were separated from those with stable hyperthyroidism by a 13 V-J model. The model forecast ophthalmopathy, anticipating it by a median 6.5 months before onset.

With regard to this clonotype: Antigen: not known.

Germline loops: CDR1 DFQATT, CDR2 SNEGSKA (reference sequence). CDR3 size: 12 residues. Trimming removed 7 bases from V and 4 bases from J; junction bases left unmatched: 6. V usage is TRBV20-1 and J usage is TRBJ2-5, with TRBD2 identical over 7 bases. The specimen sequenced was peripheral blood or thyroid tissue (not recorded which). The clonotype comes from an adult man with Graves' disease, either hyperthyroidism or ophthalmopathy (not recorded which). CDR3 nucleotides: TGCAGTGACCGATCGGGAGGAGAGACCCAGTACTTC. Its protein is CSDRSGGETQYF.